This T cell receptor (beta chain) appears in the sequencing data of a study of a mutant IDH1 vaccine in newly diagnosed glioma. Study overall: The first vaccination came 4-6 weeks after radiotherapy alone, or with temozolomide cycles. Most patients had radiochemotherapy with temozolomide before enrollment; others had one alone. Week 35 brought visit V12, which was followed by visit V13 at week 47. Study observations and caveats: Whatever changes occurred in top peripheral T cell clonotypes seemed unrelated to pseudoprogression.

The germline V gene encodes CDR1 SGDLS and CDR2 YYNGEE. V lost 3 bases and J lost 6, with 18 bases in between. CDR3 size: 15 residues. TCRdb's table, derived via immunoSEQ multiplex PCR, lists solely in-frame clones and lacks some. The sample consists of 45,000 or so clones, 85% to 90% of them appearing once. Only one count was recorded for this clone. Antigen unknown. This sample's time point: week 35, safety follow-up. Mutant IDH1 20-mer peptide, at 300 ug, made up each vaccine dose, with topical imiquimod. The V gene is TRBV9, the J gene TRBJ1-1; D might be TRBD1 (6 bases). This TCR came from a woman between 40 and 55 years old with glioma. Here the sequenced sample was PBMCs, taken from a glioma patient whose treatment included an IDH1 peptide vaccine. The DNA for the CDR3 is TGTGCCAGCAGCGCCCTTGAAGGACAGATGTCTGAAGCTTTCTTT. Translating gives CASSALEGQMSEAFF.